One T cell receptor beta chain is described in this entry. One junction end does not reproduce the germline sequence, and a read error may be involved. CDR3 length: 18 residues. CDR1 is SGHTA, CDR2 FQGNSA, per germline. This entry is derived from a study of blood T cell repertoires in COVID-19. Whole-study context: The origin of the acute and convalescent COVID-19 samples was the United States, Italy and Spain. PBMCs, B-cell-depleted T cells, or T cells provided the cDNA or gDNA that made up the material.

As processed by the authors: Scientists estimated how many nucleated cells there were by amplifying reference gene primers. Here immunoSEQ multiplex PCR was the method, and the copy in TCRdb shows in-frame clones only, minus some. Clone size and the V and J calls come from that table; the DNA yielded D and trimming. The sample shows 150,000 to 200,000 clones, 85% of them seen only once. This TCR derives from a human donor with acute or convalescent COVID-19. The donor label of this sample is uncertain. V gene TRBV7-2 combines with J gene TRBJ1-2; possibly TRBD1 for D (5 bases). Sequenced input: peripheral blood. Here the CDR3 DNA reads TGTGCCAGCAGCTTAGTGGTGGGGCAGACAACAACTAAATATGGCTACACCTTC. Its protein product is CASSLVVGQTTTKYGYTF.